The T cell receptor (beta chain) described here comes from a study of a mutant IDH1 vaccine in newly diagnosed glioma. Study at large: Antecedent treatment encompassed radiotherapy, temozolomide, or their combination; the majority received both.

The sample's time point: week 47, end of study. Vaccination comprised doses that each held 300 ug of mutant IDH1 20-mer peptide, plus topical imiquimod. Each donor presented with a new WHO grade 3 or 4 astrocytoma that tested IDH1-mutant and showed ATRX loss. Profiled with immunoSEQ multiplex PCR; TCRdb holds only in-frame clones, not every one. The sample contains approximately 80,000 clones, more than 80% of which appear only once. The germline CDR1 and CDR2 sequences are MDHEN and SYDVKM. CDR3 length: 15 amino acids. V shed 5 bases, J shed 4 bases, and the junction held 8 bases outside the gene matches. As to this clone: Its antigen is not identified.

The specimen comprised PBMCs, sampled from a glioma patient whose treatment included an IDH1 peptide vaccine. This sequence originates from a man aged 35 to 55 with glioma. The rearrangement links TRBV28 to TRBJ2-1, with TRBD2 matching over 7 bases. CDR3 nucleotide sequence: TGTGCCAGCAGTCCACGGGGGGTCCAATACAATGAGCAGTTCTTC. Its protein product is CASSPRGVQYNEQFF.